The source of this TCR beta chain is a study of blood T cell repertoires in COVID-19. Study-wide background: Samples of COVID-19 (acute and convalescent) were obtained from the United States, Italy and Spain. Sources were T cells, B-cell-depleted T cells, or PBMCs; the material itself was cDNA or gDNA.

The repertoire was sequenced with immunoSEQ multiplex PCR; TCRdb's copy has only in-frame clones and lacks some. Of about 74,000 clones listed, roughly 92% are singletons. Germline-derived CDR1 and CDR2 are GTSNPN and SVGIG (reference sequence). Deletions cut 3 bases from V and 7 bases from J, with 18 bases between. This CDR3 has 15 residues. Seattle researchers signed up patients amid active infection and tracked them longitudinally. Sequenced sample: peripheral blood. The chain uses TRBV30 and TRBJ1-4, with a possible D match to TRBD1 (6 bases). This clonotype was sampled from a middle-aged man with COVID-19, enrolled during active disease. The CDR3 spells CAWRPLRGEGEKLFF. In DNA, the CDR3 is TGTGCCTGGAGGCCGCTAAGGGGGGAGGGTGAAAAACTGTTTTTT. The whole variable domain, remainder taken from reference TRBV30 and TRBJ1-4, is SQTIHQWPATLVQPVGSPLSLECTVEGTSNPNLYWYRQAAGRGLQLLFYSVGIGQISSEVPQNLSASRPQDRQFILSSKKLLLSDSGFYLCAWRPLRGEGEKLFFGSGTQLSVL.